This paragraph covers one T cell receptor beta chain sequence. Its target is unknown. Only in-frame clones appear in the TCRdb table, and some are missing; sequencing was by immunoSEQ multiplex PCR. This table holds under 45,000 clones, roughly 79% found once. CTLA-4 blockade with ipilimumab, together with focal radiation, was given to patients with chemo-refractory metastatic non-small-cell lung cancer. The V gene lost 2 bases and the J gene lost 0 bases, with 17 bases spanning the gap. This CDR3 is built from 17 residues. Germline V lookup: CDR1 SGHTA, CDR2 FQGNSA. The sample belongs to a study of radiotherapy plus CTLA-4 blockade in lung cancer. As for the study in general: Objective response was observed in about 19% of patients, and disease control in less than 35%.

Study outcomes and limitations: Early blood T cell clone dynamics reportedly forecast response best, with interferon-beta. Blood saw expansion of tumor-derived TCR clones after radiotherapy plus ipilimumab.

The rearrangement links TRBV7-2 to TRBJ2-7; the D gene is possibly TRBD1 (6 bases). The TCR sequence derives from a human donor with non-small cell lung cancer that progressed on radiotherapy plus ipilimumab. The sequences come from peripheral blood, collected from a patient treated with radiotherapy plus ipilimumab. The CDR3 region is CASSLSSGTTHSYEQYF. In DNA, the CDR3 is TGTGCCAGCAGCTTAAGCTCCGGGACAACACACTCCTACGAGCAGTACTTC.